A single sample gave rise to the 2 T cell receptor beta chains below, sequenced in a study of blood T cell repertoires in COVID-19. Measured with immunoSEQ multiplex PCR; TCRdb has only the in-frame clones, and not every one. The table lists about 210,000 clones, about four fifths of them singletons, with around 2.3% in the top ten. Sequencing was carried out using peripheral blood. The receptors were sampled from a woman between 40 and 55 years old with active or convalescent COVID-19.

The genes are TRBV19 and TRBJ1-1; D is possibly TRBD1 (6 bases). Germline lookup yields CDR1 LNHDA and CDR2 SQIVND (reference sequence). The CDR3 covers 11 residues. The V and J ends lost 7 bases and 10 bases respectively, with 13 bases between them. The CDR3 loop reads CASTLGDIAFF. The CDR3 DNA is TGTGCCAGTACCCTAGGGGACATAGCTTTCTTT.

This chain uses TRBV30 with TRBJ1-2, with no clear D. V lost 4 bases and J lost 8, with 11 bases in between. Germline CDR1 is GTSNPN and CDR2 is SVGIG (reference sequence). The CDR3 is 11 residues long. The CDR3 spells CAWTAFGGYTF. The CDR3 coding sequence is TGTGCCTGGACTGCATTTGGCGGCTACACCTTC.